Sequencing of this T cell receptor (beta chain) was carried out in a study of blood T cells in healthy people across ages. Primed by a sample-barcoded 5' primer and a J-beta primer mix, a second PCR proceeded for 7 to 11 cycles. Via MiXCR, TCRdb re-called the 5' RACE reads, giving one row per CDR3 protein. The sample records roughly 1.9 million distinct CDR3 sequences, 30% to 40% being singletons. Germline CDR1 reads MDHEN; CDR2 reads SYDVKM. The CDR3 spans 14 residues. Only a few counts were recorded for this clonotype. The junction and the germline gene differ at one end; a read error may be behind it.

This sequence originates from a human donor in good health. The genes are TRBV28 and TRBJ1-2, with a possible D match to TRBD1 (5 bases). The specimen sequenced was blood. The CDR3 DNA sequence: TGTGCCAGCAGTTTATATGGGGCCCCCTATGGCTACACCTTT. Amino acids: CASSLYGAPYGYTF.